These 2 T cell receptor beta chains came from one sample sequenced in a study of cytomegalovirus exposure and HLA in healthy donors. The PCR was carried out with 60 Vbeta primers and 13 Jbeta primers. Profiling relied on immunoSEQ multiplex PCR, and the TCRdb table lists in-frame clones only, not all of them. The sample includes about 200,000 clones, around 85% of them seen just once. The sample comprised PBMCs. All receptors derive from a young man in good health and CMV-seronegative.

This chain's CDR3 is CASSRDRYNYGYTF. The DNA for the CDR3 is TGTGCCAGCTCCCGGGACAGATATAACTATGGCTACACCTTC. J is TRBJ1-2 and V is TRBV27; 7 nucleotides line up with TRBD1. CDR1 MNHEY and CDR2 SMNVEV come from the germline V gene (reference sequence). This CDR3 spans 14 amino acids. The trim removed 8 bases at V and 1 base at J, leaving 7 bases unmatched.

The CDR3 protein is CASSLGQGRSDTEAFF. CDR3 DNA: TGTGCCAGCAGCTTGGGGCAGGGGCGAAGTGACACTGAAGCTTTCTTT. V is TRBV5-4 and J is TRBJ1-1; D might be TRBD1 (6 bases). Trimming left V 0 bases short and J 3 bases short, with 15 bases between. The CDR3 loop spans 16 amino acids. The germline V gene encodes CDR1 SGHNT and CDR2 YYREEE (reference sequence).